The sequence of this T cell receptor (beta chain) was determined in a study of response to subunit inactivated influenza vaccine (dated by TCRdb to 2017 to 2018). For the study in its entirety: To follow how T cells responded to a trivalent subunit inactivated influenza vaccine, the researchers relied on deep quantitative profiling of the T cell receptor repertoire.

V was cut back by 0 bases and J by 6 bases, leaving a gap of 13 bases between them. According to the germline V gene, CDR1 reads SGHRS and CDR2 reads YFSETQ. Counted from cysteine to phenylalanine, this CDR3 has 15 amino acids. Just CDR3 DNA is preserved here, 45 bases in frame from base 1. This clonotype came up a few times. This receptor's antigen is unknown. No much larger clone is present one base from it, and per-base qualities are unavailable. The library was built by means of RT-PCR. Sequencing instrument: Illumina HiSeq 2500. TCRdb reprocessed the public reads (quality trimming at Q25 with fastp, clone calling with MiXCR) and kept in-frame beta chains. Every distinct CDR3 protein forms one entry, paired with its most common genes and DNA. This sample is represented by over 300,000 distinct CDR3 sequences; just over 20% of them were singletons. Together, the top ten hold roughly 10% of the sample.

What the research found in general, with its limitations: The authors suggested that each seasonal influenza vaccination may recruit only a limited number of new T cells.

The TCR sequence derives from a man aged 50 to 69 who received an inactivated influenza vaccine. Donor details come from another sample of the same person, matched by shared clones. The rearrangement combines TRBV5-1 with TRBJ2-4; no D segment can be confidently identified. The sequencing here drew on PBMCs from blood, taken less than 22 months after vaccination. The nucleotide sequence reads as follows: TGCGCCAGCAGCTTGGAAGTGGGGTTCGGAAACATTCAGTACTTC. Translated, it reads CASSLEVGFGNIQYF.